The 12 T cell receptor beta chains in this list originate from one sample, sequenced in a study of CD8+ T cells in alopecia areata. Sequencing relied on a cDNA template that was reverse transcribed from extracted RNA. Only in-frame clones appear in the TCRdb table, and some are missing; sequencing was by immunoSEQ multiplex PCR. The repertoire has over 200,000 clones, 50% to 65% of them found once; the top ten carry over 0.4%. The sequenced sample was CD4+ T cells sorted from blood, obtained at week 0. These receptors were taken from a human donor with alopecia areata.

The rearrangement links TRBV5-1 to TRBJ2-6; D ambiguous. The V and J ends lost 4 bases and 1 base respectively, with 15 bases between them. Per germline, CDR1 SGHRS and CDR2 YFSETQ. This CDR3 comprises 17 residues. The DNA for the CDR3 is TGCGCCAGCAGCCCCTCTAGGGTGGATTCTGGGGCCAACGTCCTGACTTTC. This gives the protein CASSPSRVDSGANVLTF.

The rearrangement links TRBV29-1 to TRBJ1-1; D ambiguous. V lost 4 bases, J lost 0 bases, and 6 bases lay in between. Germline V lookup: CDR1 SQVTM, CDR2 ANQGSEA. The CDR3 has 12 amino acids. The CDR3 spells CSVAALNTEAFF. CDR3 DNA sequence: TGCAGCGTTGCCGCACTGAACACTGAAGCTTTCTTT.

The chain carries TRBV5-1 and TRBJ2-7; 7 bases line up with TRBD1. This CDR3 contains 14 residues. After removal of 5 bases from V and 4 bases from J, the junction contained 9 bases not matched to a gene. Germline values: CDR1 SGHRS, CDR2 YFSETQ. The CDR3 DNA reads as TGCGCCAGCAGAATCCAAGAGGGACAGTACGAGCAGTACTTC. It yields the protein CASRIQEGQYEQYF. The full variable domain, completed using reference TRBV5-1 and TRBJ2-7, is KAGVTQTPRYLIKTRGQQVTLSCSPISGHRSVSWYQQTPGQGLQFLFEYFSETQRNKGNFPGRFSGRQFSNSRSEMNVSTLELGDSALYLCASRIQEGQYEQYFGPGTRLTVT.

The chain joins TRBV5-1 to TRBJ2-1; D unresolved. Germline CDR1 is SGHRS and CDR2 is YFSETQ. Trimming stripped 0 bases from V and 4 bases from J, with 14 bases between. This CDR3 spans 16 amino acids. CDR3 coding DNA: TGCGCCAGCAGCTTGGCGCTTACACCGGCTTACAATGAGCAGTTCTTC. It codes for CASSLALTPAYNEQFF.

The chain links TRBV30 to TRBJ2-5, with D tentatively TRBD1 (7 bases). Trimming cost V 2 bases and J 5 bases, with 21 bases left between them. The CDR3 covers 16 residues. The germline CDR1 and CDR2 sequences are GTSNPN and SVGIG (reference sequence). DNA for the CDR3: TGTGCCTGGAGTCTCTACCCCCGGACAGGAGGGGAGACCCAGTACTTC. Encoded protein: CAWSLYPRTGGETQYF.

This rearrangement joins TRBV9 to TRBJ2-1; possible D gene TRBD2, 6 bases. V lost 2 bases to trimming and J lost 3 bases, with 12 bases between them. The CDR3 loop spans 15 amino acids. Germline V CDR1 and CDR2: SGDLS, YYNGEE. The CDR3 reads CASSVGIADYNEQFF. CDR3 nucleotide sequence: TGTGCCAGCAGCGTTGGGATAGCGGACTACAATGAGCAGTTCTTC.

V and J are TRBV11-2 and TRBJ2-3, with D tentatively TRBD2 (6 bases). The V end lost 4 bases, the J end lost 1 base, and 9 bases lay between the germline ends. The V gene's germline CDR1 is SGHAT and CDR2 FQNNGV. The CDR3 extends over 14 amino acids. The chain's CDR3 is CASSWPSGTDTQYF. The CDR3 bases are TGTGCCAGCAGCTGGCCTAGCGGCACAGATACGCAGTATTTT. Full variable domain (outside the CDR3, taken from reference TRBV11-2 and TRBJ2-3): EAGVAQSPRYKIIEKRQSVAFWCNPISGHATLYWYQQILGQGPKLLIQFQNNGVVDDSQLPKDRFSAERLKGVDSTLKIQPAKLEDSAVYLCASSWPSGTDTQYFGPGTRLTVL.

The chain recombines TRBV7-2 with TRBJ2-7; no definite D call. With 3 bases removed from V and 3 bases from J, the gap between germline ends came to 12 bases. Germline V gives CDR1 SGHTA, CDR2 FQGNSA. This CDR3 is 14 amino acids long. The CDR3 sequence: CASSFLPGFYEQYF. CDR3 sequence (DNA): TGTGCCAGCAGCTTTCTCCCGGGTTTCTACGAGCAGTACTTC.

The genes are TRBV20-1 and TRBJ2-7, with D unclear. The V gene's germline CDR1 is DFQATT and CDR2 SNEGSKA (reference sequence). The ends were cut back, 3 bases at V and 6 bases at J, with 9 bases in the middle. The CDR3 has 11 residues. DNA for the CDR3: TGCAGTGCTAGCTCGGCGCTCGAGCAGTACTTC. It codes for CSASSALEQYF.

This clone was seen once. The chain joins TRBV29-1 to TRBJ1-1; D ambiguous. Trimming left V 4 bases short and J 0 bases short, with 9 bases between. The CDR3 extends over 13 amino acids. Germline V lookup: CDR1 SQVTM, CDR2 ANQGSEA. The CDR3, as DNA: TGCAGCGTTGTACGACGGATGAACACTGAAGCTTTCTTT. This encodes CSVVRRMNTEAFF.

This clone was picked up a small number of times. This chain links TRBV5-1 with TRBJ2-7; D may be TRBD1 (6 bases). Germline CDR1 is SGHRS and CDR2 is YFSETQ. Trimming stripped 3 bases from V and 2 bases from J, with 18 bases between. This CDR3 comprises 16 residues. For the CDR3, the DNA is TGCGCCAGCAGCTATTCCGGACAGACCGGTACCTACGAGCAGTACTTC. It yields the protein CASSYSGQTGTYEQYF.

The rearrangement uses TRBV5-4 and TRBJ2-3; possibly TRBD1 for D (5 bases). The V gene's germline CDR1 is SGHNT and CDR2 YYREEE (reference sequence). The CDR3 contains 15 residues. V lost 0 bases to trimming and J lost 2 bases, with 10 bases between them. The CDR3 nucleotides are TGTGCCAGCAGCTTGGGGGGCCTCGACACAGATACGCAGTATTTT. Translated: CASSLGGLDTDTQYF.